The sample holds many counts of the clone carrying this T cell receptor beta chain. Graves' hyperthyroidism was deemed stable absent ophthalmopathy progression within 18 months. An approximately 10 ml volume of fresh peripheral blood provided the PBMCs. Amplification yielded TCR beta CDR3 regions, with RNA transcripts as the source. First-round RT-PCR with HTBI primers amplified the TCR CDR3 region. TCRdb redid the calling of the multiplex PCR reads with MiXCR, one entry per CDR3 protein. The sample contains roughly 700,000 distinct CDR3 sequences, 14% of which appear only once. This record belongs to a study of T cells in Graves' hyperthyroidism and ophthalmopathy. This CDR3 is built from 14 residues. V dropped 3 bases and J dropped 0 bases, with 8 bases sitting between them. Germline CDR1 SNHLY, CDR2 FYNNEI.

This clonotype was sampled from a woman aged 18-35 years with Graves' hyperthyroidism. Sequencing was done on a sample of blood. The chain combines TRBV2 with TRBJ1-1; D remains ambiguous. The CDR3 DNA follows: TGTGCCAGCAGTGACGGGCCGTTGAACACTGAAGCTTTCTTT. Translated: CASSDGPLNTEAFF.